This TCR gamma chain appears in the sequencing data of a study of Vδ1+ human thymocytes. This clone was counted only a few times. Its antigen is as yet unknown. This same CDR3 is encoded by further DNA sequences in the sample. After alphabeta T cell depletion, CD3+ Vdelta1+ Vdelta2- thymocytes were sorted. Purity of the sorted Vdelta1+ thymocytes ranged from roughly 98% to 99.6%. The CDR3 contains 13 residues. V lost 0 bases to trimming and J lost 7 bases; unmatched junction nucleotides: 6. From germline, CDR1 is VTNTFY and CDR2 YDVSTARD (reference sequence). Study-level points and caveats: Despite high sort purity, about 20% of thymic T cell receptor delta sequences were Vdelta2. Highly polyclonal TRG and TRD repertoires with Gaussian CDR3 length distributions appeared in thymus. Bulk data may be misread because of unexpected Vdelta2 sequences.

RNA was extracted from the cells and then reverse transcribed. The CDR3 regions were amplified by multiplex PCR from V-gene primers to a constant-region primer. TCRdb reanalyzed the multiplex PCR reads using CATT. The table records tens of thousands of gamma-chain clones, 20% to 25% of them present only once. The chain has TRGV3 and TRGJ1 or TRGJ2. The specimen sequenced was Vdelta1+ gamma-delta thymocytes from the thymus. Subset of the sample: FACS-sorted CD3+ TCRalphabeta- TCRVdelta1+ TCRVdelta2- thymocytes. The sequence was collected from a girl under three years old who had congenital heart surgery. CDR3 in DNA: TGTGCCACCTGGGACAGGCTTTGGTATAAGAAACTCTTT. Protein product: CATWDRLWYKKLF.